Following are 13 T cell receptor beta chains from one sample sequenced in a study of cytomegalovirus exposure and HLA in healthy donors. The PCR employed 60 Vbeta primers together with 13 Jbeta primers. Produced via immunoSEQ multiplex PCR; TCRdb's table is partial and in-frame only. Seen here are some 130,000 clones, 65% to 70% observed once, and the top ten hold more than 1.5%. Sequencing was carried out using PBMCs. The receptors shown here come from a human donor in good health.

This sequence joins TRBV7-9 and TRBJ2-7, with 7 bases identical to TRBD2. The CDR3 has 15 amino acids. Losses at the gene ends were 2 bases for V and 3 bases for J; bases not matched to a gene: 7. Germline loops: CDR1 SEHNR, CDR2 FQNEAQ (reference sequence). Here the CDR3 reads CASSLMAGANYEQYF. The CDR3 region has the DNA TGTGCCAGCAGCTTAATGGCGGGAGCCAACTACGAGCAGTACTTC.

The genes are TRBV7-3 and TRBJ2-1; perhaps TRBD1 as D (6 bases). V was trimmed by 4 bases and J by 1 base, leaving 11 bases between them. CDR3 length: 15 amino acids. Germline V gene lookup returns CDR1 SGHTA and CDR2 FQGTGA. The CDR3 here is CASSSGTTSYNEQFF. The CDR3 coding sequence is TGTGCCAGCAGCTCCGGGACAACATCCTACAATGAGCAGTTCTTC.

This clone was counted a few times. The chain employs TRBV6-4 and TRBJ2-1, with 13 bases identical to TRBD2. V lost 3 bases and J lost 10; bases outside the gene matches: 15. This CDR3 contains 18 residues. Germline-derived CDR1 and CDR2 are MRHNA and SNTAGT. The CDR3 coding sequence is TGTGCCAGCAGTGAGGGGCGACTAGCGGGAGGCCCCGCTGAGGAGCAGTTCTTC. It specifies CASSEGRLAGGPAEEQFF.

This chain links TRBV18 with TRBJ1-2, with TRBD1 matching 9 bases. V was pared by 3 bases and J by 7 bases, with 9 bases of the junction left unmatched. Germline V gives CDR1 KGHSH, CDR2 LQKENI. The CDR3 covers 15 residues. The CDR3 region has the DNA TGTGCCAGCTCACCCCGGGACAGGGAGGTTTCTGGCTACACCTTC. Protein product: CASSPRDREVSGYTF.

This chain joins TRBV7-3 and TRBJ1-2; TRBD1 matches at 11 bases. The CDR3 contains 13 residues. Unmatched junction bases numbered 3, after V lost 5 bases and J lost 7 bases. Germline V gives CDR1 SGHTA, CDR2 FQGTGA. CDR3 DNA: TGTGCCAGCAGCCCGGGACAGGGGGTTGGCTACACCTTC. Residues: CASSPGQGVGYTF.

This rearrangement joins TRBV2 to TRBJ1-4; D is unresolved. Trimming cost V 8 bases and J 5 bases, with 12 bases left between them. Germline-derived CDR1 and CDR2 are SNHLY and FYNNEI. The CDR3 is made up of 13 amino acids. CDR3: CASSGGGNEKLFF. The CDR3 region has the DNA TGTGCCAGCTCGGGAGGAGGAAATGAAAAACTGTTTTTT.

The chain recombines TRBV27 with TRBJ2-1; TRBD1 agrees at 7 bases. The CDR3 runs 15 residues. V lost 4 bases and J lost 2; bases outside the gene matches: 5. Looked up from germline, CDR1 is MNHEY and CDR2 is SMNVEV (reference sequence). The CDR3 DNA reads TGTGCCAGCAGTTACCGGGACAGTACCTACAATGAGCAGTTCTTC. Protein sequence: CASSYRDSTYNEQFF.

V usage is TRBV4-1 and J usage is TRBJ2-3; 13 bases align to TRBD2. CDR1 and CDR2 (germline): MGHRA, YSYEKL. The V and J ends lost 4 bases and 0 bases, in that order; junction bases with no gene match: 7. The CDR3 loop spans 18 amino acids. The CDR3 region has the DNA TGCGCCAGCAGCCCGGGACTAGCGGGACTCTTTAGCACAGATACGCAGTATTTT. Translating gives CASSPGLAGLFSTDTQYF.

Only a few counts were recorded for this clone. The V gene is TRBV7-8, the J gene TRBJ2-7, with unresolved D. The CDR3 covers 13 residues. Per germline, CDR1 SGHVS and CDR2 FQNEAQ. V lost 3 bases and J lost 3, with 9 bases in between. This chain's CDR3 is CASSFGQNYEQYF. The CDR3 DNA is TGTGCCAGCAGCTTTGGCCAGAACTACGAGCAGTACTTC.

V gene TRBV7-9 combines with J gene TRBJ2-1, with 11 bases lining up with TRBD2. This CDR3 comprises 19 residues. V shed 4 bases, J shed 5 bases, and the junction held 16 bases outside the gene matches. CDR1 and CDR2 from the germline V gene are SEHNR and FQNEAQ (reference sequence). The CDR3: CASSSRLAGTLRGDNEQFF. As DNA, the CDR3 is TGTGCCAGCAGCTCCCGACTAGCGGGAACCTTGAGGGGGGACAATGAGCAGTTCTTC.

V gene TRBV28 combines with J gene TRBJ2-7; 11 nucleotides match TRBD2. CDR3 length: 17 amino acids. In germline, CDR1 is MDHEN, CDR2 SYDVKM. Trimming at V came to 5 bases and at J to 0 bases, leaving 9 bases not matched to a gene. The CDR3 sequence is CASSPRSGTSGSYEQYF. The CDR3, as DNA: TGTGCCAGCAGTCCCCGATCCGGGACTAGCGGCTCCTACGAGCAGTACTTC.

This chain links TRBV18 with TRBJ1-5; D uncertain. This CDR3 comprises 16 residues. Germline V gene sequence: CDR1 KGHSH, CDR2 LQKENI. The V and J ends lost 3 bases and 0 bases respectively, with 12 bases between them. DNA for the CDR3: TGTGCCAGCTCACCCTCCAGTATAAATAGCAATCAGCCCCAGCATTTT. It translates to CASSPSSINSNQPQHF.

This clone was observed a handful of times. The CDR3 sequence is CASSQGQGTQPQHF. CDR3 coding DNA: TGCGCCAGCAGCCAGGGACAGGGCACTCAGCCCCAGCATTTT. The V call is TRBV4-1, the J call TRBJ1-5; 9 bases align to TRBD1. The V gene's germline CDR1 is MGHRA and CDR2 YSYEKL. The J segment lost 6 bases and the V segment lost 3 bases, leaving 3 bases of the junction unmatched. CDR3 length equals 14 residues.